These 10 T cell receptor beta chains share one sample of origin, sequenced in a study of blood T cells in healthy people across ages. Alongside a J-beta primer mix, a sample-barcoded 5' primer served in a second PCR lasting roughly 6 to 11 cycles. TCRdb re-called the 5' RACE reads through MiXCR, storing one row per CDR3 protein. The sample has 600,000 to 900,000 distinct CDR3 sequences; roughly 25% are singletons. The sample was also linked to a second study, of T cells of mothers and their children.

Sequences were obtained from blood. The receptors shown here come from a boy aged 5-17 years in good health.

The chain couples TRBV24-1 to TRBJ2-1, with 12 nucleotides matching TRBD1. The CDR3 contains 14 residues. Trimming cost V 6 bases and J 10 bases; bases outside gene matches: 6. Germline V gene data show CDR1 as KGHDR and CDR2 as SFDVKD. The CDR3 DNA follows: TGTGCCACCAGTTATGGGACAGGGGGCGTCGAGCAGTTCTTC. It translates to CATSYGTGGVEQFF.

The genes are TRBV12-3 or TRBV12-4 and TRBJ2-3, with D possibly TRBD2 on 5 matching bases. V was clipped by 5 bases and J by 9 bases, with 12 bases between them. The CDR3 covers 12 residues. This chain's CDR3 is CASSERVRTQYF. The CDR3 bases are TGTGCCAGCAGTGAGAGGGTGAGGACGCAGTATTTT.

This clonotype was counted only a few times. The rearrangement links TRBV20-1 to TRBJ2-7, with TRBD1 as a possible D gene (6 bases). CDR1 is DFQATT, CDR2 SNEGSKA, per germline (reference sequence). The CDR3 runs 14 residues. V was cut by 0 bases and J by 5 bases, with 14 bases left in between. In DNA, the CDR3 is TGCAGTGCTAGAGATGGCGAGGCAGGGGACGAGCAGTACTTC. It yields the protein CSARDGEAGDEQYF.

The chain employs TRBV5-1 and TRBJ2-1, with D perhaps matching TRBD1 (5 bases). Germline loops: CDR1 SGHRS, CDR2 YFSETQ. V was cut by 4 bases and J by 4 bases, with 15 bases left in between. There are 15 residues in the CDR3. CDR3 in DNA: TGCGCCAGCAGCCCGACAGCTCCATCTTACAATGAGCAGTTCTTC. It yields the protein CASSPTAPSYNEQFF.

This clonotype was picked up a small number of times. The genes are TRBV10-3 and TRBJ2-6, with TRBD2 as a possible D gene (6 bases). The V and J ends lost 2 bases and 4 bases respectively, with 12 bases between them. CDR3 length equals 16 residues. Per the germline V gene, CDR1 is ENHRY and CDR2 is SYGVKD. The CDR3 coding sequence is TGTGCCATCAGTGAGGGAGAAGGACTAGGGGCCAACGTCCTGACTTTC. As protein: CAISEGEGLGANVLTF.

The J gene is TRBJ2-7, the V gene TRBV5-1; 7 positions agree with TRBD2. The J call may be faulty, since TRBJ2-5 better matches the DNA end. This CDR3 comprises 14 residues. The germline CDR1 and CDR2 sequences are SGHRS and YFSETQ. CDR3 region: CASSGLGGQETQYF. CDR3 in DNA: TGCGCCAGCAGCGGACTAGGAGGGCAAGAGACCCAGTACTTC.

V and J are TRBV12-3 or TRBV12-4 and TRBJ2-2, with 7 bases that match TRBD1. V was clipped by 5 bases and J by 2 bases; unmatched bases: 8. The CDR3 loop spans 16 amino acids. CDR3 nucleotides: TGTGCCAGCAGTCCCCCCGACAGGGCCAACACCGGGGAGCTGTTTTTT. Translated, it gives CASSPPDRANTGELFF.

The chain has TRBV27 and TRBJ2-7; 10 bases are a match to TRBD2. CDR1 and CDR2 (germline): MNHEY, SMNVEV (reference sequence). V lost 8 bases, J lost 2 bases, and 3 bases stayed unmatched. The CDR3 is 13 amino acids. The chain's CDR3 is CASGSGGAYEQYF. The CDR3 DNA follows: TGTGCCAGCGGGAGCGGGGGGGCCTACGAGCAGTACTTC.

V gene TRBV6-5 combines with J gene TRBJ2-1; maybe TRBD1 (5 bases). V was clipped by 6 bases and J by 4 bases, with 10 bases between them. CDR1 MNHEY and CDR2 SVGAGI come from the germline V gene. The CDR3 sequence is 13 residues long. This CDR3 reads CASSQRTYNEQFF. CDR3 nucleotide sequence: TGTGCCAGCAGCCAACGGACATACAATGAGCAGTTCTTC.

This clonotype was detected a few times. The V and J genes are TRBV15 and TRBJ2-5; no definite D call. The end of the DNA aligns better with TRBJ2-7, so the J call may be wrong. Germline CDR1 reads LNHNV; CDR2 reads YYDKDF (reference sequence). There are 15 residues in the CDR3. The CDR3 here is CATSRDRQRTYEQYF. Here the CDR3 DNA reads TGTGCCACCAGCAGAGATAGGCAGCGCACCTACGAGCAGTACTTC.